Each of the 3 T cell receptor beta chains below was sequenced from the same sample in a study of blood T cell repertoires in COVID-19 (dated by TCRdb to the early 2020s). The method behind the library was the immunoSEQ multiplex PCR assay. TCRdb re-hosts the immuneACCESS table, in-frame sequences only. Its copies lack some clones; in the studies checked, an unresolved V gene accounts for under half of them, and the cause for the rest is not known. Counted in this sample were about 140,000 clones; around 90% of them appeared once. The ten most abundant clones make up 1.8% of the sample. Sequenced sample: peripheral blood. Source of these receptors: a man between 65 and 79 years old with acute or convalescent COVID-19.

This rearrangement joins TRBV9 to TRBJ2-1; D is undetermined. The CDR3 extends over 18 amino acids. Germline V gene lookup returns CDR1 SGDLS and CDR2 YYNGEE. Trimming cost V 0 bases and J 4 bases, with 20 bases left between them. The CDR3 nucleotides read TGTGCCAGCAGCGTAGCCCCCCCTTTCGGCGGATTTTACAATGAGCAGTTCTTC. Its translation: CASSVAPPFGGFYNEQFF.

This chain uses TRBV6-5 with TRBJ1-6, with D perhaps matching TRBD1 (5 bases). Trimming removed 4 bases from V and 7 bases from J, with 14 bases in between. The CDR3 is made up of 15 amino acids. From germline, CDR1 is MNHEY and CDR2 SVGAGI. The CDR3 nucleotides read TGTGCCAGCAGTTCGACAGACCGGGTCAATTCACCCCTCCACTTT. Its translation: CASSSTDRVNSPLHF.

The V gene is TRBV19, the J gene TRBJ1-1; 9 bases fit TRBD1. Germline V CDR1 and CDR2: LNHDA, SQIVND (reference sequence). Trimming cost V 7 bases and J 0 bases; bases outside gene matches: 6. The CDR3 consists of 15 residues. CDR3 in DNA: TGTGCCAGTAATGCCGGGACAGGGATGAACACTGAAGCTTTCTTT. It codes for CASNAGTGMNTEAFF.